This T cell receptor (beta chain) was sequenced for a study of shared T cell receptors in the human thymus. J was trimmed by 0 bases and V by 1 base; bases with no gene match: 5. Germline V CDR1 and CDR2: SNHLY, FYNNEI. This CDR3 contains 18 residues. Assay: immunoSEQ multiplex PCR; the TCRdb copy retains only in-frame clones and omits some. Of about 660,000 clones in the sample, roughly 90% were seen once. These data also featured in a second study, about human thymus T cells.

Sample: thymocytes. The TCR originated in a boy under two years old with a congenital heart defect. The gene calls are TRBV2 and TRBJ2-6; 8 bases agree with TRBD2. Written as DNA, the CDR3 is TGTGCCAGCAGTGAAGAACTAGCGGCCAGCTCTGGGGCCAACGTCCTGACTTTC. It encodes CASSEELAASSGANVLTF. Variable domain in full (rest from reference TRBV2 and TRBJ2-6): EPEVTQTPSHQVTQMGQEVILRCVPISNHLYFYWYRQILGQKVEFLVSFYNNEISEKSEIFDDQFSVERPDGSNFTLKIRSTKLEDSAMYFCASSEELAASSGANVLTFGAGSRLTVL.